This T cell receptor (beta chain) was found in a study of cytomegalovirus exposure and HLA in healthy donors. Study observations and caveats: One later analysis reportedly identified an Asian-associated ancestry cluster that showed fewer N-insertions than the approximately 700-donor mean. An analysis was carried out at a later point. It showed that HLA-associated TCR beta chains were more clonally expanded than equally common non-associated chains.

The PCR used 60 Vbeta and 13 Jbeta primers. TCRdb's table, derived via immunoSEQ multiplex PCR, lists solely in-frame clones and lacks some. The sample lists 200,000 to 250,000 clones; over 80% were seen once. Germline values: CDR1 SNHLY, CDR2 FYNNEI. CDR3 length: 13 residues. The V gene lost 3 bases and the J gene lost 4 bases, with 9 bases spanning the gap. Notes on this clone: Its antigen remains unknown.

Sequenced material: PBMCs. This sequence joins TRBV2 and TRBJ2-5, with no clear D. This clonotype was obtained from a boy aged 2 to 10 in good health and CMV-seronegative. Written as DNA, the CDR3 is TGTGCCAGCAGTGATGAGCTCCGAGAGACCCAGTACTTC. This sequence encodes CASSDELRETQYF.